A single sample gave rise to the 31 T cell receptor beta chains below, sequenced in a study of T cell repertoires in cytomegalovirus infection. These receptors have no identified antigens. TCRdb used MiXCR to reprocess the reads, holding one entry per CDR3 protein. The sample carries approximately 300,000 distinct CDR3 sequences, about 28% recorded once. The starting material was cultured PBMCs, obtained from culture after CMV antigen stimulation. The receptors here all came from a human donor in good health (CMV status not recorded). Some clones in this sample may be carry-over from other donors' samples.

V gene TRBV18 combines with J gene TRBJ1-1; no clear D gene. The CDR3 loop spans 13 amino acids. The V and J ends lost 1 base and 6 bases respectively, with 9 bases between them. Germline CDR1 is KGHSH and CDR2 is LQKENI. The CDR3 loop reads CASSPQTASEAFF. CDR3 in DNA: TGTGCCAGCTCACCACAAACGGCCTCTGAAGCTTTCTTT. Supplemented by reference TRBV18 and TRBJ1-1, the full variable domain reads NAGVMQNPRHLVRRRGQEARLRCSPMKGHSHVYWYRQLPEEGLKFMVYLQKENIIDESGMPKERFSAEFPKEGPSILRIQQVVRGDSAAYFCASSPQTASEAFFGQGTRLTVV.

This clonotype was detected a few times. V gene TRBV2 combines with J gene TRBJ1-1, with D uncertain. The germline V gene encodes CDR1 SNHLY and CDR2 FYNNEI. V dropped 6 bases and J dropped 7 bases, with 12 bases sitting between them. CDR3 length: 12 amino acids. The CDR3, as DNA: TGTGCCAGCAGCGGCCAAACCTATGAAGCTTTCTTT. Amino acids: CASSGQTYEAFF.

The rearrangement joins TRBV6-6 to TRBJ1-1, with TRBD1 identical over 7 bases. Germline-derived CDR1 and CDR2 are MNHNY and SVGAGI (reference sequence). The junction had 8 bases not matched to a gene; V was cut back by 6 bases and J by 1 base. The CDR3 length is 15 residues. CDR3 loop: CASSPPGQWNTEAFF. CDR3 bases: TGTGCCAGCAGCCCCCCGGGACAGTGGAACACTGAAGCTTTCTTT.

The J gene is TRBJ2-7, the V gene TRBV19, with D perhaps assigned TRBD1 or TRBD2 (6 bases each). Germline-derived CDR1 and CDR2 are LNHDA and SQIVND (reference sequence). The CDR3 has 14 amino acids. Trimming cost V 4 bases and J 3 bases, with 13 bases left between them. In DNA form, the CDR3 reads TGTGCCAGTAGTACGGGGGCCGGAAACTACGAGCAGTACTTC. Translation gives CASSTGAGNYEQYF.

Remarks on this clonotype: This may be a read error, as it is one base from a much larger clone. This chain links TRBV20-1 with TRBJ1-6; D unresolved. Germline values: CDR1 DFQATT, CDR2 SNEGSKA (reference sequence). CDR3 length equals 15 residues. The ends were cut back, 7 bases at V and 5 bases at J, with 18 bases in the middle. In nucleotides, the CDR3 is TGCAGTGTTAGCGAGGAAATATCCCATAATTCACCCCTCCACTTT. Protein sequence: CSVSEEISHNSPLHF.

This clonotype has just a few counts. The J gene is TRBJ1-1, the V gene TRBV6-6, with TRBD1 identical over 10 bases. CDR3 length equals 14 residues. CDR1 is MNHNY, CDR2 SVGAGI, per germline (reference sequence). V gave up 5 bases and J gave up 5 bases; unmatched junction bases: 5. Written as DNA, the CDR3 is TGTGCCAGCAGTACCGACAGGGGGCTTACTGAAGCTTTCTTT. Protein: CASSTDRGLTEAFF.

This clonotype has just a few counts. This chain uses TRBV7-2 with TRBJ2-5, with 10 bases lining up with TRBD2. The CDR3 loop spans 14 amino acids. Germline V gene data show CDR1 as SGHTA and CDR2 as FQGNSA. V dropped 3 bases and J dropped 4; count of bases not matched to a gene: 2. This CDR3 is CASSFLAGAETQYF. The CDR3 nucleotides read TGTGCCAGCAGCTTTCTAGCGGGGGCAGAGACCCAGTACTTC.

This clonotype was seen repeatedly, ten times or more. The chain carries TRBV13 and TRBJ1-2; the match to TRBD1 covers 9 bases. J gave up 8 bases and V 5 bases, and 9 bases lay outside the gene matches. This CDR3 has 14 amino acids. Germline V gene lookup returns CDR1 PRHDT and CDR2 FYEKMQ (reference sequence). CDR3 DNA sequence: TGTGCCAGCAGCCTCGGGACAGGGACCTTCGGCTACACCTTC. Translating it yields CASSLGTGTFGYTF.

This clonotype has a handful of counts. At one of its ends the junction is not consistent with the germline gene, which may arise from a read error. The J gene is TRBJ2-3, the V gene TRBV7-6; D unresolved. The CDR3 runs 15 residues. Germline-derived CDR1 and CDR2 are SGHVS and FNYEAQ. CDR3 DNA: TGTGCTAGCAGCCTCTCTCGGGCCCGCACAGATACGCAGTATTTT. Translating gives CASSLSRARTDTQYF.

The chain uses TRBV15 and TRBJ2-1; 7 bases align to TRBD2. Germline V gene sequence: CDR1 LNHNV, CDR2 YYDKDF (reference sequence). This CDR3 region has 14 residues. Unmatched junction bases numbered 3, after V lost 1 base and J lost 6 bases. The DNA for the CDR3 is TGTGCCACCAGCAGAGGCCTAGCGGCCAATGAGCAGTTCTTC. As protein: CATSRGLAANEQFF.

This clonotype was counted only a few times. The chain combines TRBV25-1 with TRBJ1-1; a weak D match, TRBD1 (5 bases). The CDR3 contains 14 residues. CDR1 is MGHDK, CDR2 SYGVNS, per germline. The V gene lost 6 bases and the J gene lost 1 base, with 12 bases spanning the gap. The CDR3 here is CASRLDTQNTEAFF. CDR3 sequence (DNA): TGTGCCAGCAGGTTGGACACTCAGAACACTGAAGCTTTCTTT.

This clonotype was observed a handful of times. The chain combines TRBV28 with TRBJ2-1, with 11 bases fitting TRBD2. Germline V gene lookup returns CDR1 MDHEN and CDR2 SYDVKM. The CDR3 length is 15 residues. V gave up 5 bases and J gave up 7 bases; unmatched junction bases: 7. The CDR3 DNA sequence: TGTGCCAGCAGTCCCCTAGCGGGAGGAAGAAATGAGCAGTTCTTC. As protein: CASSPLAGGRNEQFF.

Only a few counts were recorded for this clonotype. The rearrangement joins TRBV6-5 to TRBJ1-2; D unclear. Germline CDR1 reads MNHEY; CDR2 reads SVGAGI. This CDR3 region has 17 residues. Trimming took off 5 bases at V and 0 bases at J, with 19 bases between the two ends. CDR3: CASSETFWASANYGYTF. In nucleotides, the CDR3 is TGTGCCAGCAGTGAGACCTTTTGGGCATCAGCTAACTATGGCTACACCTTC.

The CDR3 reads CASRPPAGTGRYGANVLTF. CDR3 DNA sequence: TGTGCCAGCAGACCCCCGGCGGGGACAGGGCGTTATGGGGCCAACGTCCTGACTTTC. The J gene is TRBJ2-6, the V gene TRBV12-3 or TRBV12-4, with 9 nucleotides matching TRBD1. Unmatched junction bases numbered 15, after V lost 6 bases and J lost 3 bases. The CDR3 contains 19 residues.

This clonotype has a handful of counts. This chain connects TRBV9 to TRBJ1-1; D is possibly TRBD1 (6 bases). CDR1 SGDLS and CDR2 YYNGEE come from the germline V gene. Trimming took 0 bases from V and 1 from J, leaving 13 bases between them. The CDR3 is 16 amino acids. CDR3 in DNA: TGTGCCAGCAGCGTAGAAACAGGGCAAAAGAACACTGAAGCTTTCTTT. Amino acids: CASSVETGQKNTEAFF.

The chain combines TRBV9 with TRBJ1-3, with 9 positions matching TRBD1. The CDR3 has 16 amino acids. Germline values: CDR1 SGDLS, CDR2 YYNGEE. V gave up 2 bases and J gave up 1 base; unmatched junction bases: 4. CDR3 sequence: CASSVGTGLSGNTIYF. The CDR3 coding sequence is TGTGCCAGCAGCGTCGGGACAGGGTTATCTGGAAACACCATATATTTT.

V gene TRBV18 combines with J gene TRBJ2-3; a weak D match, TRBD1 (6 bases). The CDR3 consists of 15 residues. Trimming removed 6 bases at V and 4 bases at J, with 17 bases between. Looked up from germline, CDR1 is KGHSH and CDR2 is LQKENI. The CDR3 protein is CASSLAGARADTQYF. In DNA, the CDR3 is TGTGCCAGCTCCCTGGCAGGGGCTCGGGCAGATACGCAGTATTTT.

This clonotype was detected many times. This chain connects TRBV7-2 to TRBJ1-1; TRBD1 might be the D (5 bases). CDR3 length: 13 residues. The V and J ends lost 4 bases and 7 bases respectively, with 13 bases between them. Germline assignment: CDR1 SGHTA and CDR2 FQGNSA. The CDR3 nucleotides read TGTGCCAGCAGCTCACAACGACAGTTTGAAGCTTTCTTT. Protein sequence: CASSSQRQFEAFF. Supplemented by reference TRBV7-2 and TRBJ1-1, the full variable domain reads GAGVSQSPSNKVTEKGKDVELRCDPISGHTALYWYRQSLGQGLEFLIYFQGNSAPDKSGLPSDRFSAERTGGSVSTLTIQRTQQEDSAVYLCASSSQRQFEAFFGQGTRLTVV.

A few counts support this clonotype. This rearrangement joins TRBV4-1 to TRBJ1-5; D is perhaps TRBD1 (6 bases). The CDR3 covers 15 residues. V shed 3 bases and J shed 2 bases, with 11 bases lying between them. The germline V gene encodes CDR1 MGHRA and CDR2 YSYEKL. DNA of the CDR3: TGCGCCAGCAGCCATCTACAGGGTGGCAATCAGCCCCAGCATTTT. This gives the protein CASSHLQGGNQPQHF.

This clonotype came up a few times. CDR3 residues: CASSSWGGRTDTQYF. The CDR3 nucleotides read TGTGCCAGCAGCTCTTGGGGCGGCCGCACAGATACGCAGTATTTT. The chain links TRBV7-9 to TRBJ2-3; tentative D call: TRBD1 (5 bases). This CDR3 spans 15 amino acids. Germline V gene sequence: CDR1 SEHNR, CDR2 FQNEAQ (reference sequence). Deletions cut 4 bases from V and 1 base from J, with 12 bases between.

Ten or more counts support this clonotype. The junction does not match germline at one end; this may be a read error. This chain uses TRBV7-6 with TRBJ2-7; the D gene is possibly TRBD2 (5 bases). CDR1 is SGHVS and CDR2 is FNYEAQ in the germline V gene. The CDR3 totals 14 residues. The CDR3 coding sequence is TGTGCCAGCAGCTTAAGGGCTAGCTCCCACGAGCAGTACTTC. This gives the protein CASSLRASSHEQYF.

This clonotype was found many times. The CDR3 region has the DNA TGTGCCAGCAGCCGAGCGGACAGGGATAGATCACCCCTCCACTTT. Encoded protein: CASSRADRDRSPLHF. The chain joins TRBV12-3 or TRBV12-4 to TRBJ1-6; the match to TRBD1 covers 8 bases. V shed 6 bases and J 10 bases; nucleotides not matched to a gene: 11. CDR3 length equals 15 residues.

This clonotype was observed a few times. This rearrangement joins TRBV12-3 or TRBV12-4 to TRBJ1-1; unclear D gene. Trimming cost V 3 bases and J 3 bases, with 8 bases left between them. The CDR3 has 13 amino acids. The CDR3 sequence: CASSLYSYTEAFF. As DNA, the CDR3 is TGTGCCAGCAGTTTGTACAGCTACACTGAAGCTTTCTTT.

In its sample, this clonotype was seen a few times. V and J are TRBV4-2 and TRBJ1-5, with D unclear. Germline V lookup: CDR1 LGHNA, CDR2 YNFKEQ. Trimming stripped 7 bases from V and 0 bases from J, with 13 bases between. The CDR3 length is 15 residues. CDR3 sequence reads: CASTPEKNSNQPQHF. The DNA for the CDR3 is TGTGCCAGCACCCCGGAGAAAAATAGCAATCAGCCCCAGCATTTT.

This clonotype turned up a few times. The chain employs TRBV6-5 and TRBJ1-1; D is perhaps TRBD1 (5 bases). The CDR3 is 17 residues long. The germline gives CDR1 MNHEY, CDR2 SVGAGI. Deletions cut 6 bases from V and 1 base from J, with 21 bases between. In DNA, the CDR3 is TGTGCCAGCAGCTTTGATTGGGACGGGGAGGAGAACACTGAAGCTTTCTTT. As protein: CASSFDWDGEENTEAFF.

The chain has TRBV6-5 and TRBJ2-5; D perhaps matches TRBD1 (5 bases). The CDR3 contains 16 residues. Germline assignment: CDR1 MNHEY and CDR2 SVGAGI. Trimming removed 2 bases from V and 3 bases from J, with 16 bases in between. In DNA, the CDR3 is TGTGCCAGCAGTTACGGTGGTCAGGGTTTTGAAGAGACCCAGTACTTC. It specifies CASSYGGQGFEETQYF.

This clonotype came up once. This chain connects TRBV20-1 to TRBJ2-1; 10 nucleotides align to TRBD2. Trimming removed 2 bases from V and 5 bases from J; junction bases left unmatched: 9. Germline V lookup: CDR1 DFQATT, CDR2 SNEGSKA (reference sequence). This CDR3 contains 16 residues. The CDR3 protein is CSARWILAGDNNEQFF. CDR3 sequence (DNA): TGCAGTGCTAGATGGATCCTAGCGGGAGATAACAATGAGCAGTTCTTC.

The CDR3: CAWSLGYTGELFF. Here the CDR3 DNA reads TGTGCCTGGAGTTTGGGGTACACCGGGGAGCTGTTTTTT. The chain links TRBV30 to TRBJ2-2; no clear D. Deletions cut 2 bases from V and 3 bases from J, with 7 bases between. CDR1 and CDR2 from the germline V gene are GTSNPN and SVGIG (reference sequence). This CDR3 is 13 amino acids long.

V gene TRBV27 combines with J gene TRBJ2-7; D is unresolved. Germline CDR1 is MNHEY and CDR2 is SMNVEV (reference sequence). The CDR3 contains 14 residues. V was trimmed by 0 bases and J by 3 bases, leaving 9 bases between them. CDR3 bases: TGTGCCAGCAGTTTATCGGGTGGGGACTACGAGCAGTACTTC. Amino acids: CASSLSGGDYEQYF.

There are many counts of this clonotype. The rearrangement uses TRBV7-3 and TRBJ1-2; D is ambiguous. CDR1 and CDR2 from the germline V gene are SGHTA and FQGTGA. Trimming removed 0 bases from V and 1 base from J, with 9 bases in between. This CDR3 contains 15 residues. Here the CDR3 reads CASSLTGRDNYGYTF. The DNA of the CDR3 is TGTGCCAGCAGCTTAACAGGGCGGGATAACTATGGCTACACCTTC.

The chain joins TRBV5-1 to TRBJ1-1; D remains ambiguous. Between the trimmed V and J ends, which lost 4 bases and 0 bases, there was a span of 13 bases. The CDR3 runs to 15 residues. Germline CDR1 and CDR2: SGHRS and YFSETQ. The CDR3 loop reads CASSASVSLNTEAFF. As DNA, the CDR3 is TGCGCCAGCAGCGCCTCAGTGAGTCTGAACACTGAAGCTTTCTTT.